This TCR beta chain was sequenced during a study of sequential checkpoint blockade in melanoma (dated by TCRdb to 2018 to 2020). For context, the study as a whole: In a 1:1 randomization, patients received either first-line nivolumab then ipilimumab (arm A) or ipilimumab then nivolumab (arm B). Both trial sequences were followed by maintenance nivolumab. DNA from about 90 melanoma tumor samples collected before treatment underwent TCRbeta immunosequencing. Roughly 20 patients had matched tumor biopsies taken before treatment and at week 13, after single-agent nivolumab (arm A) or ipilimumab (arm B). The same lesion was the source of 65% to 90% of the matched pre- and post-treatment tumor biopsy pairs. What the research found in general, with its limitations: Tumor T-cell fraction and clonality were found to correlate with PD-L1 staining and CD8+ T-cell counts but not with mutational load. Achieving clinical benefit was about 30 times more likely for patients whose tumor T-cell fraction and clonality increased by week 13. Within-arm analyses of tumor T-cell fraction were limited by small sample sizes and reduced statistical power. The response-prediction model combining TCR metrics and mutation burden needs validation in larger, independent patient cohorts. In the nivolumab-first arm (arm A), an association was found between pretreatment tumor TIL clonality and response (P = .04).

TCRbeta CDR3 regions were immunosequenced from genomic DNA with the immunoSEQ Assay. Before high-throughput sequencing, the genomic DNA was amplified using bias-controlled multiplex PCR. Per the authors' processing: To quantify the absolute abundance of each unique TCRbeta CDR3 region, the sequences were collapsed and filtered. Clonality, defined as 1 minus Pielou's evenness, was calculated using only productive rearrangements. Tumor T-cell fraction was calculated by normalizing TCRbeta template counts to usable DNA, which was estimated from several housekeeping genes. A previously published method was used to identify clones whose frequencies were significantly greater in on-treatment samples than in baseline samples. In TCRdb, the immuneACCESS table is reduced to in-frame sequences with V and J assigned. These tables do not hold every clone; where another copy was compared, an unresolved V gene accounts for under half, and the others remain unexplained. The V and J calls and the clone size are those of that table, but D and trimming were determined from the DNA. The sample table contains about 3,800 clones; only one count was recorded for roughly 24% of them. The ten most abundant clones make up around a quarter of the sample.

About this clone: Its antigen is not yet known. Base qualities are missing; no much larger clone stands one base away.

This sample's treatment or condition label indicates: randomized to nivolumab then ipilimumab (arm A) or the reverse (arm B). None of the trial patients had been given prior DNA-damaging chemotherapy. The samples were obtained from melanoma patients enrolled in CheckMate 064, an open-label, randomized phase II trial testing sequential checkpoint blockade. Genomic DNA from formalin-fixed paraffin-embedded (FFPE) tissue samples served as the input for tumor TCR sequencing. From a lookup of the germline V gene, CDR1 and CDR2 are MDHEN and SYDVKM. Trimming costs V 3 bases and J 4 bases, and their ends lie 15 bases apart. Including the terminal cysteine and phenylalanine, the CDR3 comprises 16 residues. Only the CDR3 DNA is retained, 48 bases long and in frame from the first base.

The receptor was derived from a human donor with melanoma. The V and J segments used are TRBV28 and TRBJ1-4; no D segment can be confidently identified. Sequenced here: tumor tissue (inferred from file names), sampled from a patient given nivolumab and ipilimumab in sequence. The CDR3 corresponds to CASSFTGGPLNEKLFF. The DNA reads TGTGCCAGCAGTTTCACGGGAGGCCCACTTAATGAAAAACTGTTTTTT.